This T cell receptor (beta chain) was obtained from a study of control samples from healthy donors and cancer patients. V lost 0 bases, J lost 5 bases, and 7 bases lay in between. CDR1 is KGHSH, CDR2 LQKENI, per germline. This CDR3 has 14 residues. Libraries were prepared by immunoSEQ multiplex PCR; TCRdb keeps only in-frame clonotypes and omits some of them. The profile shows around 130,000 clones, about 94% of them singletons. This receptor was taken from a man aged 25-40 years in good health. The chain links TRBV18 to TRBJ2-2; D could derive from TRBD1 or TRBD2 (5 bases each). The sequencing sample was made of blood. The CDR3 sequence is CASSPPRGTGELFF. The CDR3 nucleotides read TGTGCCAGCTCACCACCGAGGGGAACCGGGGAGCTGTTTTTT.